This note documents a single T cell receptor beta chain sequence. The antigen remains undetermined. Assay used: immunoSEQ multiplex PCR; TCRdb lists only in-frame clones, some missing. Among just over 65,000 clones listed, roughly 83% were seen once. This sample is drawn from a study of a mutant IDH1 vaccine in newly diagnosed glioma. Unmatched junction bases numbered 4, after V lost 3 bases and J lost 3 bases. Germline lookup yields CDR1 SEHNR and CDR2 FQNEAQ (reference sequence). CDR3 length: 15 amino acids. Described time point: week 35, safety follow-up. Every single dose of the vaccine, 300 ug of mutant IDH1 20-mer peptide, came with topical imiquimod. Astrocytomas that were new, WHO grade 3 or 4, IDH1-mutant and ATRX-lost were present in the donors.

The chain joins TRBV7-9 to TRBJ2-7; 11 nucleotides line up with TRBD2. Source: PBMCs, taken from a glioma patient whose treatment included an IDH1 peptide vaccine. The sequence was collected from a man younger than 35 with glioma. The CDR3 DNA sequence: TGTGCCAGCAGCTTTACTAGCGGGGGTCTCTACGAGCAGTACTTC. Amino acids: CASSFTSGGLYEQYF.